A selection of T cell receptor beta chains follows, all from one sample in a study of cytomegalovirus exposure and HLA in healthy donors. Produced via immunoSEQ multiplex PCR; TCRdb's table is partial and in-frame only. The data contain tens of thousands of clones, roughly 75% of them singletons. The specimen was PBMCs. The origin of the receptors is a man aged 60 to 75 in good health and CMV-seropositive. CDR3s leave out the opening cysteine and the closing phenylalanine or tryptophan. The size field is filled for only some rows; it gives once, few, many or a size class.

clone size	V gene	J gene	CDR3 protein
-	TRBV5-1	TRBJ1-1	ASSLDRNTEAF
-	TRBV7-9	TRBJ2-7	ASSPETTYEQY
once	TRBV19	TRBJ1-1	ASSMRQGPGGTEAF
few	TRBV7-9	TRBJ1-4	ASSLPSGVRSPTNEKLF
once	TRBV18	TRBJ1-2	ASSPDRESGYT
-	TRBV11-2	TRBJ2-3	ASSLDRGQTDTQY
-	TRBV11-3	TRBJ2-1	ASAGTSGYNEQF
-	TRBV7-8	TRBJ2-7	ASSQRARGATDEQY
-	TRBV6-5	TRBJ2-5	ASKVQGGETQY
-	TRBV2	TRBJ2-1	ASSLQGPSYNEQF
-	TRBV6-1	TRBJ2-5	ASSEVTRVQTQY
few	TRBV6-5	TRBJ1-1	ASRNGQGEAF
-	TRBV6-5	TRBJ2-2	ASSYPSSGRAGELF
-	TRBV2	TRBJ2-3	ASRLTSGGLTDTQY
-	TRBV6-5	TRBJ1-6	ASSRTQGVNSPLH
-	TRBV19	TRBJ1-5	ASSIPGLYQPQH
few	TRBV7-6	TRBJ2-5	ASSSNRGASETQY
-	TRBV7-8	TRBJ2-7	ASSLTSGYEQY
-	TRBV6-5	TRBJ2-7	ASSSYRGAYEQY
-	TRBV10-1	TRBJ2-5	ASSVGQQETQY
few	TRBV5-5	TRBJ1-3	ASSFSGDRGNTIY
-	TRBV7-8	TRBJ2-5	ASSRGLQAGGETQY
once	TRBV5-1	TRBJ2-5	ASSISPVQGAGTQY
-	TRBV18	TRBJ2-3	ASSPPGHLVPSTDTQY
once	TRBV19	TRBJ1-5	ASSESLNQPQH
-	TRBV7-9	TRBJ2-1	ASSFPGSSYNEQF
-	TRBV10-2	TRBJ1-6	ASLDWGADNSPLH
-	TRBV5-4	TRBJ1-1	ASSWGQLNTEAF
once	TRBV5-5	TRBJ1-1	ASSSRDTHTEAF
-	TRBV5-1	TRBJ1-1	ASSTDGANTEAF